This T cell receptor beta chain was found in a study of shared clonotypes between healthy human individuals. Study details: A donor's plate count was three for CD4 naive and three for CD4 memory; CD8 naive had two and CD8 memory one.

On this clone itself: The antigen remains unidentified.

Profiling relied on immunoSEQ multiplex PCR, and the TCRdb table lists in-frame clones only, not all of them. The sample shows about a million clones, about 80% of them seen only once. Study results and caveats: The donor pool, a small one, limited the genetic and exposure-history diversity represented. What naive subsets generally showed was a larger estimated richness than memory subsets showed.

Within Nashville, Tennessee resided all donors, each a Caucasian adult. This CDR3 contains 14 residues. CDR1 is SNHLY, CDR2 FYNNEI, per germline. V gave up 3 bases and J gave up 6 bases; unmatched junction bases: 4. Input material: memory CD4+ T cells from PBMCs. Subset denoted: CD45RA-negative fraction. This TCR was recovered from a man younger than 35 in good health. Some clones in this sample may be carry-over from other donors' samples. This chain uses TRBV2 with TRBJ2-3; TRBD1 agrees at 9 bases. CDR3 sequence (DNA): TGTGCCAGCAGTGAGTGGGACAGGGATGATACGCAGTATTTT. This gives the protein CASSEWDRDDTQYF. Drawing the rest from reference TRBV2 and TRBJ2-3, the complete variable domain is EPEVTQTPSHQVTQMGQEVILRCVPISNHLYFYWYRQILGQKVEFLVSFYNNEISEKSEIFDDQFSVERPDGSNFTLKIRSTKLEDSAMYFCASSEWDRDDTQYFGPGTRLTVL.